A single sample is the source of the 21 T cell receptor beta chains below, sequenced in a study of cytomegalovirus exposure and HLA in healthy donors. The PCR ran on 60 Vbeta and 13 Jbeta primers. Produced via immunoSEQ multiplex PCR; TCRdb's table is partial and in-frame only. This sample yields 90,000 to 110,000 clones, of which 83% are seen a single time; approximately 6.1% belongs to the top ten. The material sequenced was PBMCs. Source of these receptors: a man aged 18 to 29 in good health and CMV-seronegative.

A single count supports this clone. V gene TRBV5-5 combines with J gene TRBJ2-5; possibly TRBD1 for D (5 bases). V shed 4 bases and J shed 2 bases, with 12 bases lying between them. Germline V gene data show CDR1 as SGHKS and CDR2 as YYEKEE (reference sequence). This CDR3 has 14 residues. CDR3 coding DNA: TGTGCCAGCAGCCCGACAGCAAAACAAGAGACCCAGTACTTC. Translated: CASSPTAKQETQYF.

The rearrangement joins TRBV7-6 to TRBJ2-7, with 7 bases lining up with TRBD1. V trimming: 2 bases; J trimming: 3 bases; junction bases outside the gene matches: 4. The CDR3 is 14 amino acids. CDR1 is SGHVS, CDR2 FNYEAQ, per germline. This CDR3 reads CASSLSGQNYEQYF. The CDR3 coding sequence is TGTGCCAGCAGCTTATCGGGACAGAACTACGAGCAGTACTTC.

This chain uses TRBV11-2 with TRBJ1-5; no clear D. There are 15 residues in the CDR3. Germline V gives CDR1 SGHAT, CDR2 FQNNGV. Trimming cost V 4 bases and J 4 bases, with 14 bases left between them. The DNA of the CDR3 is TGTGCCAGCAGCTCCGGGATGGTTACGAATCAGCCCCAGCATTTT. It codes for CASSSGMVTNQPQHF. Full variable domain (rest looked up from reference TRBV11-2 and TRBJ1-5): EAGVAQSPRYKIIEKRQSVAFWCNPISGHATLYWYQQILGQGPKLLIQFQNNGVVDDSQLPKDRFSAERLKGVDSTLKIQPAKLEDSAVYLCASSSGMVTNQPQHFGDGTRLSIL.

The chain has TRBV19 and TRBJ1-5, with 7 bases lining up with TRBD1. CDR1 is LNHDA, CDR2 SQIVND, per germline (reference sequence). The V segment lost 4 bases and the J segment 4 bases; nucleotides outside the gene matches: 16. This CDR3 is built from 18 residues. CDR3 amino acids: CASSNPSPHRGWNQPQHF. The CDR3 coding sequence is TGTGCCAGTAGTAACCCTAGCCCCCACAGGGGATGGAATCAGCCCCAGCATTTT. Full variable domain (rest looked up from reference TRBV19 and TRBJ1-5): DGGITQSPKYLFRKEGQNVTLSCEQNLNHDAMYWYRQDPGQGLRLIYYSQIVNDFQKGDIAEGYSVSREKKESFPLTVTSAQKNPTAFYLCASSNPSPHRGWNQPQHFGDGTRLSIL.

V usage is TRBV5-6 and J usage is TRBJ2-7; 10 bases agree with TRBD2. V was pared by 4 bases and J by 3 bases, with 7 bases of the junction left unmatched. CDR3 length: 15 residues. The V gene's germline CDR1 is SGHDT and CDR2 YYEEEE. DNA of the CDR3: TGTGCCAGCAGCCTGGCAGGGACTAGCGTCTACGAGCAGTACTTC. Translating gives CASSLAGTSVYEQYF.

This clone was seen only once. This chain links TRBV6-5 with TRBJ2-7; TRBD1 is a possible D gene (6 bases). The CDR3 consists of 15 residues. Looked up from germline, CDR1 is MNHEY and CDR2 is SVGAGI. Trimming cost V 6 bases and J 6 bases, with 21 bases left between them. The CDR3 nucleotides read TGTGCCAGCAGCCCAGGACAGCTCCCGGTTGCCGAGCAGTACTTC. Its protein is CASSPGQLPVAEQYF.

V gene TRBV19 combines with J gene TRBJ2-3, with D possibly TRBD2 on 6 matching bases. Germline-derived CDR1 and CDR2 are LNHDA and SQIVND (reference sequence). V dropped 3 bases and J dropped 1 base, with 11 bases sitting between them. This CDR3 region has 15 residues. This chain's CDR3 is CASSIAGTGTDTQYF. The CDR3, as DNA: TGTGCCAGTAGTATTGCTGGGACTGGCACAGATACGCAGTATTTT.

This chain links TRBV9 with TRBJ1-4; D call uncertain. Trimming removed 4 bases at V and 0 bases at J, with 7 bases between. The CDR3 runs to 14 residues. Germline V gene data show CDR1 as SGDLS and CDR2 as YYNGEE. The CDR3 sequence: CASSLTATNEKLFF. CDR3 DNA sequence: TGTGCCAGCAGCCTTACAGCAACTAATGAAAAACTGTTTTTT.

J is TRBJ2-3 and V is TRBV7-2; no clear D. The CDR3 is 11 residues long. The germline gives CDR1 SGHTA, CDR2 FQGNSA. Between the trimmed V and J ends, which lost 4 bases and 5 bases, there was a span of 4 bases. The CDR3 DNA reads as TGTGCCAGCAGCTCGCGAGATACGCAGTATTTT. It encodes CASSSRDTQYF.

This chain links TRBV6-5 with TRBJ1-1; 8 bases fit TRBD1. With 6 bases clipped from V and 3 bases from J, the junction kept 3 bases outside the gene matches. Germline V gene lookup returns CDR1 MNHEY and CDR2 SVGAGI. The CDR3 is 13 amino acids. The CDR3 is CASSPGGDTEAFF. In DNA form, the CDR3 reads TGTGCCAGCAGCCCAGGGGGCGACACTGAAGCTTTCTTT.

This clone has only one observation. Mismatch with germline at one junction end may stem from a read error. Other DNA sequences within the sample encode an identical CDR3. This rearrangement joins TRBV19 to TRBJ1-1; a possible D gene is TRBD1 (6 bases). Germline V gene sequence: CDR1 LNHDA, CDR2 SQIVND (reference sequence). This CDR3 contains 14 residues. The CDR3 DNA reads TGTGCCAGCAGTATCAGGGGCATGAACACTGAAGCTTTCTTT. This gives the protein CASSIRGMNTEAFF. Based on the CDR3 plus reference TRBV19 and TRBJ1-1, the full variable domain is DGGITQSPKYLFRKEGQNVTLSCEQNLNHDAMYWYRQDPGQGLRLIYYSQIVNDFQKGDIAEGYSVSREKKESFPLTVTSAQKNPTAFYLCASSIRGMNTEAFFGQGTRLTVV.

This clone appeared once. V usage is TRBV5-5 and J usage is TRBJ2-6; 7 bases map to TRBD1. CDR3 length equals 18 residues. Per germline, CDR1 SGHKS and CDR2 YYEKEE (reference sequence). The junction had 7 bases not matched to a gene; V was cut back by 1 base and J by 0 bases. This CDR3 reads CASSLTGTVLSGANVLTF. CDR3 DNA sequence: TGTGCCAGCAGCTTGACCGGGACAGTCCTCTCTGGGGCCAACGTCCTGACTTTC.

The V call is TRBV10-3, the J call TRBJ2-1, with 8 bases matching TRBD2. J lost 0 bases, V lost 5 bases, and 0 bases had no gene match. The germline CDR1 and CDR2 sequences are ENHRY and SYGVKD. The CDR3 is 14 amino acids. As DNA, the CDR3 is TGTGCCATCAGTAGCGGGAGCTCCTACAATGAGCAGTTCTTC. Protein: CAISSGSSYNEQFF.

This clone came up a few times. This chain links TRBV10-3 with TRBJ1-2, with a weak D call TRBD1 (6 bases). V shed 8 bases and J shed 7 bases, with 17 bases lying between them. The CDR3 loop spans 13 amino acids. CDR1 is ENHRY and CDR2 is SYGVKD in the germline V gene. The CDR3 sequence is CAIWDKGMVGYTF. CDR3 bases: TGTGCCATCTGGGACAAAGGGATGGTTGGCTACACCTTC.

The chain is built from TRBV5-4 and TRBJ1-2, with TRBD1 as a possible D gene (6 bases). The CDR3 loop spans 13 amino acids. CDR1 is SGHNT, CDR2 YYREEE, per germline (reference sequence). V was shortened by 4 bases and J by 5 bases, with 12 bases between the two germline ends. DNA of the CDR3: TGTGCCAGCAGCCGACAGGTTGATTATGGCTACACCTTC. Protein product: CASSRQVDYGYTF.

The V and J genes are TRBV19 and TRBJ2-1; 8 positions agree with TRBD1. The junction had 5 bases not matched to a gene; V was cut back by 4 bases and J by 3 bases. Germline loops: CDR1 LNHDA, CDR2 SQIVND (reference sequence). CDR3 length: 15 amino acids. CDR3 coding DNA: TGTGCCAGTAGTAAGGACAGGGATCTCTACAATGAGCAGTTCTTC. As protein: CASSKDRDLYNEQFF.

The V gene is TRBV25-1, the J gene TRBJ1-1, with D maybe TRBD1 (6 bases). V was clipped by 3 bases and J by 4 bases, with 9 bases between them. The CDR3 totals 13 residues. Germline CDR1 and CDR2: MGHDK and SYGVNS. The CDR3 sequence: CASSDTGRTEAFF. As DNA, the CDR3 is TGTGCCAGCAGTGATACAGGGCGCACTGAAGCTTTCTTT. Full variable domain (rest looked up from reference TRBV25-1 and TRBJ1-1): EADIYQTPRYLVIGTGKKITLECSQTMGHDKMYWYQQDPGMELHLIHYSYGVNSTEKGDLSSESTVSRIRTEHFPLTLESARPSHTSQYLCASSDTGRTEAFFGQGTRLTVV.

This chain connects TRBV6-6 to TRBJ1-2; D perhaps matches TRBD1 (6 bases). This CDR3 contains 14 residues. With 2 bases removed from V and 6 bases from J, the gap between germline ends came to 13 bases. Per germline, CDR1 MNHNY and CDR2 SVGAGI (reference sequence). The CDR3 coding sequence is TGTGCCAGCAGTTACGGTGCAGGGGTGAATGGCTACACCTTC. Its translation: CASSYGAGVNGYTF.

This clone was picked up one time. The V and J genes are TRBV21-1 and TRBJ2-5; TRBD2, the D gene given by the table, was not confirmed from the DNA. TRBV21-1 is an annotated pseudogene. The CDR3 contains 20 residues. The CDR3 here is CASSKGRNKTSGSGRETQYF. CDR3 nucleotide sequence: TGTGCCAGCAGCAAAGGGCGTAACAAAACATCGGGCAGCGGGAGGGAGACCCAGTACTTC.

This chain links TRBV7-3 with TRBJ2-1; D possibly corresponds to TRBD2 (6 bases). Germline assignment: CDR1 SGHTA and CDR2 FQGTGA. V was trimmed by 2 bases and J by 7 bases, leaving 15 bases between them. The CDR3 sequence is 15 residues long. As DNA, the CDR3 is TGTGCCAGCAGCTTATTCGGGAGAGGGCTAAATGAGCAGTTCTTC. This codes for CASSLFGRGLNEQFF.

The chain joins TRBV29-1 to TRBJ1-1, with D hard to call. Between the trimmed V and J ends, which lost 6 bases and 0 bases, there was a span of 11 bases. The germline gives CDR1 SQVTM, CDR2 ANQGSEA. The CDR3 is made up of 13 amino acids. CDR3 sequence reads: CSVSFGVNTEAFF. The DNA of the CDR3 is TGCAGCGTCTCTTTCGGGGTGAACACTGAAGCTTTCTTT.